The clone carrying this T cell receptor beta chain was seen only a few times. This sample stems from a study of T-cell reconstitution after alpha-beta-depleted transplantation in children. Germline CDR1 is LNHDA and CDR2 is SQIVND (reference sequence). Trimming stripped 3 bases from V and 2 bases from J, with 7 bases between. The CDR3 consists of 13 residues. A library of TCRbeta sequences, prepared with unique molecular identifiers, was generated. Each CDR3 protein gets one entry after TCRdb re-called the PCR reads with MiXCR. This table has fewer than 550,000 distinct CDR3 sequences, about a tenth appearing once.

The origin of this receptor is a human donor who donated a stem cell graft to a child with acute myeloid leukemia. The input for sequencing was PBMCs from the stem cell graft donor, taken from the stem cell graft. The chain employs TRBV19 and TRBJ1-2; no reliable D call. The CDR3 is CASSMSPNYGYTF. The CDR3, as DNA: TGTGCCAGTAGTATGAGTCCAAACTATGGCTACACCTTC.